This T cell receptor beta chain is drawn from a study of vaccination and CD4 T cells after COVID-19. A remark on this clonotype: Its antigen is currently unknown.

This CDR3 is 15 amino acids long. Trimming took off 5 bases at V and 0 bases at J, with 13 bases between the two ends. CDR1 and CDR2 from the germline V gene are SEHNR and FQNEAQ (reference sequence). Treatment meaning: roughly 10-day PBMC culture with coronavirus spike peptide pools or control peptides (ViraFEST assay). Peptide pools at 10 ug/ml and IL-2 at roughly 9.3 IU/ml were added to cultures of a few million PBMCs per well. The authors isolated CD4+ T cells by negative selection after 10 days of culture. With the Oncomine TCR Beta short-read assay, DNA from cultured CD4+ T cells was sequenced. Cultured CD4+ T cells were the source of extracted genomic DNA. TCRdb processed the PCR reads anew with MiXCR; each CDR3 protein has one entry. The table records over 15,000 distinct CDR3 sequences, 65% to 85% of them present only once.

This TCR was recovered from a human donor who had recovered from COVID-19. The V call is TRBV7-9, the J call TRBJ1-1, with D possibly matching TRBD1 (6 bases). The specimen sequenced was CD4+ T cells from blood, cultured in vitro. The CDR3 sequence is CASSRQARMNTEAFF. CDR3 nucleotide sequence: TGTGCCAGCAGCCGACAGGCCCGAATGAACACTGAAGCTTTCTTT.